Listed below are T cell receptor beta chains from one sample, sequenced in a study of immune characteristics of hereditary and idiopathic chronic pancreatitis. Libraries were prepared by immunoSEQ multiplex PCR; TCRdb keeps only in-frame clonotypes and omits some of them. The sample includes 1,500 to 2,000 clones, roughly 71% of them seen just once. The sequenced sample consisted of pancreas tissue with hereditary chronic pancreatitis. The receptor source for this set is a human donor with chronic pancreatitis. Both conserved end residues are part of each CDR3. Fields, in order: V gene, J gene, CDR3 protein.

v_call: TRBV19; j_call: TRBJ2-7; cdr3_aa: CASQGTYEQYF
v_call: TRBV6-5; j_call: TRBJ2-2; cdr3_aa: CASSSGSDTGELFF
v_call: TRBV20-1; j_call: TRBJ2-3; cdr3_aa: CSVSAADTQYF
v_call: TRBV20-1; j_call: TRBJ1-1; cdr3_aa: CSASSPNTEAFF
v_call: TRBV18; j_call: TRBJ2-1; cdr3_aa: CASSPRGQGGGEQFF
v_call: TRBV27; j_call: TRBJ2-2; cdr3_aa: CASSLIPLRTGELFF
v_call: TRBV7-8; j_call: TRBJ1-5; cdr3_aa: CASSLTGTQPQHF
v_call: TRBV12-3/TRBV12-4; j_call: TRBJ2-7; cdr3_aa: CASSISVAYEQYF
v_call: TRBV3-1/TRBV3-2; j_call: TRBJ2-5; cdr3_aa: CASSSPHLETQYF
v_call: TRBV5-1; j_call: TRBJ1-2; cdr3_aa: CASSLSGTGKSYTF
v_call: TRBV7-9; j_call: TRBJ2-7; cdr3_aa: CASSSVPVSYKQYF
v_call: TRBV18; j_call: TRBJ2-7; cdr3_aa: CASSPASLYEQYF
v_call: TRBV21-1; j_call: TRBJ2-3; cdr3_aa: CASSTRDPRAIPTDTQYF
v_call: TRBV5-8; j_call: TRBJ2-1; cdr3_aa: CANPPAGRGYNEQFF
v_call: TRBV27; j_call: TRBJ2-7; cdr3_aa: CASSFGQGYEQYF
v_call: TRBV2; j_call: TRBJ2-7; cdr3_aa: CASAGLAIGYEQYF
v_call: TRBV18; j_call: TRBJ1-1; cdr3_aa: CASSPLNRGNTEAFF
v_call: TRBV6-5; j_call: TRBJ2-7; cdr3_aa: CASSSNWDSASKQYF
v_call: TRBV6-1; j_call: TRBJ1-2; cdr3_aa: CASSEVGASYTF
v_call: TRBV28; j_call: TRBJ2-1; cdr3_aa: CASRAAPGQGIYNEQFF
v_call: TRBV28; j_call: TRBJ1-2; cdr3_aa: CATRRGWGTNYGYTF
v_call: TRBV27; j_call: TRBJ2-1; cdr3_aa: CASSLVRPSGRDNEQFF
v_call: TRBV6-5; j_call: TRBJ2-7; cdr3_aa: CASGGQGYEQYF